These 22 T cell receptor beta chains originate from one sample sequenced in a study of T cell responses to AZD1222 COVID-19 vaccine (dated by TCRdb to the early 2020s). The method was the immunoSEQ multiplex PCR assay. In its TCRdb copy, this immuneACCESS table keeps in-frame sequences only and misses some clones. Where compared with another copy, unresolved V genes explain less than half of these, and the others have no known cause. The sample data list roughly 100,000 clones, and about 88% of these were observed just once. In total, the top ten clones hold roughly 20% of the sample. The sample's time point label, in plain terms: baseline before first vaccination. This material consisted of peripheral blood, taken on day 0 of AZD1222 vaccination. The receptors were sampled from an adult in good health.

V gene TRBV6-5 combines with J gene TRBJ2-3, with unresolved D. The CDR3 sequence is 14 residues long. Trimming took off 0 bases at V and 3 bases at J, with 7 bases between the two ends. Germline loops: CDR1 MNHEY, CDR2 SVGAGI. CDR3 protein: CASSYSGWTDTQYF. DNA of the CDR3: TGTGCCAGCAGTTACTCGGGTTGGACAGATACGCAGTATTTT.

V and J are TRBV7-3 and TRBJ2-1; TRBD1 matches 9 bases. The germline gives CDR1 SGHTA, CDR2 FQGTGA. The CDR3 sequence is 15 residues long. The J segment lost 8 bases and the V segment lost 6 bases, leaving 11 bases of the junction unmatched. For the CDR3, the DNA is TGTGCCAGCAGGCGTCCCGGGACAGGGTTCCATGAGCAGTTCTTC. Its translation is CASRRPGTGFHEQFF.

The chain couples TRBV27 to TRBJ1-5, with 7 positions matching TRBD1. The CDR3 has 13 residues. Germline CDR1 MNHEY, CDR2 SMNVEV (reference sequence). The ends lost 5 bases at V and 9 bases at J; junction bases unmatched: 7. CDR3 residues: CASSQGGPRPQHF. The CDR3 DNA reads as TGTGCCAGCAGTCAGGGGGGGCCACGGCCCCAGCATTTT.

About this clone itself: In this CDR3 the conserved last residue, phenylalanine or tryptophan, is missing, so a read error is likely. CDR3 DNA: TGTGCCAGCAGCCCAGAAGGGCCCCAATTTTCCCTCCACCTT. It specifies CASSPEGPQFSLHL. The chain employs TRBV7-9 and TRBJ1-6, with D hard to call. With 5 bases removed from V and 14 bases from J, the gap between germline ends came to 19 bases. The germline CDR1 and CDR2 sequences are SEHNR and FQNEAQ (reference sequence). This CDR3 has 14 amino acids.

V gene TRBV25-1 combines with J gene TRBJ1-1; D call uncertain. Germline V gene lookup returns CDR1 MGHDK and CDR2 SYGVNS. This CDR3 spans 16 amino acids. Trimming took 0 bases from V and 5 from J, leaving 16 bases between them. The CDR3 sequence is CASSEYNWMGTTEAFF. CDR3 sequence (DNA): TGTGCCAGCAGTGAATATAATTGGATGGGTACGACTGAAGCTTTCTTT.

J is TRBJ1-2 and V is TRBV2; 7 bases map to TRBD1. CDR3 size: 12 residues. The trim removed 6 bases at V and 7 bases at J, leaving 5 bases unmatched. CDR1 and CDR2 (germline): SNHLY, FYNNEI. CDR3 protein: CASSPGTVGYTF. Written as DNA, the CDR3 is TGTGCCAGCAGCCCCGGGACAGTTGGCTACACCTTC.

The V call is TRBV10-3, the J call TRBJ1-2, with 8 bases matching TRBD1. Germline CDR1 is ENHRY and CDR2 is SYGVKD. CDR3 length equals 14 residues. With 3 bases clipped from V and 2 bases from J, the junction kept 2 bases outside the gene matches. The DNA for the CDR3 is TGTGCCATCAGTGACGGACAGGGAAACTATGGCTACACCTTC. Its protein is CAISDGQGNYGYTF.

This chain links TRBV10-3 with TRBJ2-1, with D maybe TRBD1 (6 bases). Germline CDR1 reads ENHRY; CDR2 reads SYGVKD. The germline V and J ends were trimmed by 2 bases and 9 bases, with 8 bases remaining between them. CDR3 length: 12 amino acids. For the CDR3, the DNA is TGTGCCATCAGTGAGGGGACAAGTGAGCAGTTCTTC. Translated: CAISEGTSEQFF.

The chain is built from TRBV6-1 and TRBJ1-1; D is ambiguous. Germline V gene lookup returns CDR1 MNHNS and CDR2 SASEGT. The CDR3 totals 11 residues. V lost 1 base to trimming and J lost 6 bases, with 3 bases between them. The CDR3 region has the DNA TGTGCCAGCAGTGAAGGGCCTGAAGCTTTCTTT. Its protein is CASSEGPEAFF.

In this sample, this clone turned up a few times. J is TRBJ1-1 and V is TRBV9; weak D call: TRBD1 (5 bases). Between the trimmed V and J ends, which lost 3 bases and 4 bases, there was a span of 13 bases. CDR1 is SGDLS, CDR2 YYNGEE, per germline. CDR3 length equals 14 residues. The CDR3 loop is CASSAGKVGTEAFF. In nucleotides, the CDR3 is TGTGCCAGCAGCGCAGGGAAGGTGGGCACTGAAGCTTTCTTT.

In DNA form, the CDR3 reads TGCAGCGTTGAAGGGCTAGCGGCGACGCGTGAGCAGTTCTTC. As protein: CSVEGLAATREQFF. The rearrangement joins TRBV29-1 to TRBJ2-1; 7 bases line up with TRBD2. Per the germline V gene, CDR1 is SQVTM and CDR2 is ANQGSEA. V lost 1 base, J lost 9 bases, and 9 bases stayed unmatched. The CDR3 is 14 residues long.

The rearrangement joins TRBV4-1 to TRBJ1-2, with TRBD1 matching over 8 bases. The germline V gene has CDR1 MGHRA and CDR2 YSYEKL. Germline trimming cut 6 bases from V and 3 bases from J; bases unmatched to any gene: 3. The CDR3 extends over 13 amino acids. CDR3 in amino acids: CASRSQGDYGYTF. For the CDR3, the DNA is TGCGCCAGCAGATCACAGGGGGACTATGGCTACACCTTC.

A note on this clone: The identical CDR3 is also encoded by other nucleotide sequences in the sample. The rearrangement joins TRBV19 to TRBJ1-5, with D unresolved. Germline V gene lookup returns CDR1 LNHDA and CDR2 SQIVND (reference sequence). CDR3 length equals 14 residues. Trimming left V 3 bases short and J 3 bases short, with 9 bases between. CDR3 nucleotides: TGTGCCAGTAGTATGGGAGGGCTCAATCAGCCCCAGCATTTT. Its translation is CASSMGGLNQPQHF.

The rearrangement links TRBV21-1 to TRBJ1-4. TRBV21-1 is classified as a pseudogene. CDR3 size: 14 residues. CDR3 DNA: TGTGCCACCGCGGAGGGGAAAACAACTGAAAAACTGTTTTTT. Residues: CATAEGKTTEKLFF.

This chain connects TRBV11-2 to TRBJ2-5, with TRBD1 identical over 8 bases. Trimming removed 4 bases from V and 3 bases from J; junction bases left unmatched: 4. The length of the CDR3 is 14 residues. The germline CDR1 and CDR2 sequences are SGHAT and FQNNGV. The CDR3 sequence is CASSSTGVEETQYF. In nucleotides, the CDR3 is TGTGCCAGCAGCTCGACAGGGGTGGAAGAGACCCAGTACTTC.

CDR3 region: CASSRQVDYEQYF. The CDR3 DNA follows: TGTGCCAGCAGTCGACAGGTGGACTACGAGCAGTACTTC. The chain couples TRBV6-2 or TRBV6-3 to TRBJ2-7; D possibly corresponds to TRBD1 (6 bases). Germline V gene data show CDR1 as MNHEY and CDR2 as SVGEGT. The ends were cut back, 5 bases at V and 3 bases at J, with 11 bases in the middle. The CDR3 extends over 13 amino acids.

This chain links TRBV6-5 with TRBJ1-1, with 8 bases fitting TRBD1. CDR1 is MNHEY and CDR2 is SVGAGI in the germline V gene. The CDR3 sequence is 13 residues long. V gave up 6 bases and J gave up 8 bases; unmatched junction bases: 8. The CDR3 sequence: CASRLDRVLEAFF. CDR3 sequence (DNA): TGTGCCAGCAGGCTGGACAGGGTATTGGAAGCTTTCTTT.

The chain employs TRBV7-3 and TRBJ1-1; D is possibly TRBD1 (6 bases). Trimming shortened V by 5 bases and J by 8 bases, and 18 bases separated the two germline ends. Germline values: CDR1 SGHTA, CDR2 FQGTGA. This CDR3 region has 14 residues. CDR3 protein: CASSPRGGLGEAFF. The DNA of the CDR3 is TGTGCCAGCAGCCCACGAGGGGGTCTGGGAGAAGCTTTCTTT.

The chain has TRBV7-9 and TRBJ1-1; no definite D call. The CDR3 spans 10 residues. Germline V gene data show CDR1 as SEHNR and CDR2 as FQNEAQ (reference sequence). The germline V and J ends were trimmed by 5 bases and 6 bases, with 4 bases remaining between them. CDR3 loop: CASSRAEAFF. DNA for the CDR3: TGTGCCAGCAGCCGCGCTGAAGCTTTCTTT.

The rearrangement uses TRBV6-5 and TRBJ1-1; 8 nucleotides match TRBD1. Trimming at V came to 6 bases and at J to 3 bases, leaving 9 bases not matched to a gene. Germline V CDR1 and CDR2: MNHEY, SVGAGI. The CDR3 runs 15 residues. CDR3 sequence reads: CASRPDRGRYTEAFF. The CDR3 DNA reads TGTGCCAGCAGACCCGACAGGGGAAGGTACACTGAAGCTTTCTTT.

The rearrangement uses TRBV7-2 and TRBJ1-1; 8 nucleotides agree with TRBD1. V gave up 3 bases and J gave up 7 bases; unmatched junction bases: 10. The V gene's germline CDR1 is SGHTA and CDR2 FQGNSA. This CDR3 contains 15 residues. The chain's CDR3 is CASSFTPGQVIEAFF. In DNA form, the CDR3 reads TGTGCCAGCAGCTTCACCCCGGGACAGGTCATTGAAGCTTTCTTT.

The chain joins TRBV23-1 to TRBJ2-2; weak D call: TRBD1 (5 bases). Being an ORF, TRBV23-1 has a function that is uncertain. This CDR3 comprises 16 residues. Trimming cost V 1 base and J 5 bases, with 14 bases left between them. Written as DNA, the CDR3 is TGCGCCAGCAGTCAATTTAGCCCAGGGTTGACCGGGGAGCTGTTTTTT. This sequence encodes CASSQFSPGLTGELFF.